The 3 T cell receptor beta chains below were found in one sample sequenced in a study of beta chain features in type 1 diabetes. Expressed TCRB transcripts were sequenced because the entire RNA isolate underwent reverse transcription. Clones were read by immunoSEQ multiplex PCR, and TCRdb kept only the in-frame ones, dropping some. The sample lists hundreds of thousands of clones, about 16% occurring once. The specimen sequenced was naive CD4+ T cells from blood. These receptors came from a man between 18 and 29 years old in good health.

The CDR3 coding sequence is TGTGCCAGCACGACGCAGGGGGCGAGCAATCAGCCCCAGCATTTT. Its translation: CASTTQGASNQPQHF. The V call is TRBV2, the J call TRBJ1-5, with TRBD1 identical over 8 bases. From germline, CDR1 is SNHLY and CDR2 FYNNEI. The CDR3 has 15 amino acids. Trimming took 7 bases from V and 1 from J; bases not matched to a gene: 6. Drawing the rest from reference TRBV2 and TRBJ1-5, the complete variable domain is EPEVTQTPSHQVTQMGQEVILRCVPISNHLYFYWYRQILGQKVEFLVSFYNNEISEKSEIFDDQFSVERPDGSNFTLKIRSTKLEDSAMYFCASTTQGASNQPQHFGDGTRLSIL.

This clone appeared a few times. The same CDR3 can be traced to other DNA sequences in this sample. The J gene is TRBJ2-7, the V gene TRBV29-1; TRBD1 matches at 8 bases. The V gene end was trimmed by 3 bases and the J gene end by 9 bases; junction bases not matched to a gene: 10. Looked up from germline, CDR1 is SQVTM and CDR2 is ANQGSEA. The CDR3 extends over 13 amino acids. The CDR3 reads CSVDVADRGWQYF. Here the CDR3 DNA reads TGCAGCGTTGACGTGGCCGACAGGGGTTGGCAGTACTTC.

V and J are TRBV28 and TRBJ1-6; 10 nucleotides line up with TRBD1. Losses at the gene ends were 6 bases for V and 9 bases for J; bases not matched to a gene: 5. The CDR3 totals 14 residues. CDR1 and CDR2 (germline): MDHEN, SYDVKM. CDR3 loop: CASRPRDRGSPLHF. DNA of the CDR3: TGTGCCAGCAGACCCCGGGACAGGGGTTCACCCCTCCACTTT.